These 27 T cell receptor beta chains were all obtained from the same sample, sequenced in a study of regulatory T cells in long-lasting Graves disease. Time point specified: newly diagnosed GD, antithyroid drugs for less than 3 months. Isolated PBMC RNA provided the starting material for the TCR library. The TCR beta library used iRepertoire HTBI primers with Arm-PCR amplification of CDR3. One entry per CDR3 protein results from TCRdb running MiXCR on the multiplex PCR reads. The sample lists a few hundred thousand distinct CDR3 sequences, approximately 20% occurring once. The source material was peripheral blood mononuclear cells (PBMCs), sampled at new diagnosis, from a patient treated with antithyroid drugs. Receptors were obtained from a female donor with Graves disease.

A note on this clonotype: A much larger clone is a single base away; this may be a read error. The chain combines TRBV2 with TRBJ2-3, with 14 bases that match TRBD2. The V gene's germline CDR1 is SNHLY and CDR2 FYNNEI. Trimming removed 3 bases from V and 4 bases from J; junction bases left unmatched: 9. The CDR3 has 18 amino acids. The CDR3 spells CASSDPGTSGRRADTQYF. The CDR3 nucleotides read TGTGCCAGCAGTGACCCAGGGACTAGCGGGAGAAGGGCAGATACGCAGTATTTT.

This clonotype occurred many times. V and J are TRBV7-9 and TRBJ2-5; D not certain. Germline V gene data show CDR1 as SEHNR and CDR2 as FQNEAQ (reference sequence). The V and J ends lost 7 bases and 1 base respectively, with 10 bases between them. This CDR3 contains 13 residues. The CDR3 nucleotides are TGTGCCAGCATGGGCGTCCTCCAAGAGACCCAGTACTTC. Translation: CASMGVLQETQYF.

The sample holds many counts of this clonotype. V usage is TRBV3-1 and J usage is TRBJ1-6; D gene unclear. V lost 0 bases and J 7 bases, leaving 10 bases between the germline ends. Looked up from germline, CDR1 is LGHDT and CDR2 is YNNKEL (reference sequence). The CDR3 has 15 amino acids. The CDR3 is CASSQEAQTNSPLHF. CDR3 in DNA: TGTGCCAGCAGCCAAGAGGCACAAACAAATTCACCCCTCCACTTT.

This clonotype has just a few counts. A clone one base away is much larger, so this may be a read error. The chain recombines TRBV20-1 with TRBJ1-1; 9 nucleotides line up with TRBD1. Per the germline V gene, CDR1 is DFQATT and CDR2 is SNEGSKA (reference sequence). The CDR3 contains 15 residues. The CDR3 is CSASPGTGISTGAFF. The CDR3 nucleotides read TGCAGTGCTAGCCCTGGGACAGGGATAAGCACTGGAGCTTTCTTT.

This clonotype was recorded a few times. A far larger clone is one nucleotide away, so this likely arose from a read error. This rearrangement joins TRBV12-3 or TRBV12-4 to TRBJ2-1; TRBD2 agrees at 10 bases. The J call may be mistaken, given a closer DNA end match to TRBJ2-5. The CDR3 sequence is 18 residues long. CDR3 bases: TGTGCCAGCAATTTAGCGTCGCCGCTAGCGGGAGTCCAAGAGACCCAGTACTTC. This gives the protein CASNLASPLAGVQETQYF.

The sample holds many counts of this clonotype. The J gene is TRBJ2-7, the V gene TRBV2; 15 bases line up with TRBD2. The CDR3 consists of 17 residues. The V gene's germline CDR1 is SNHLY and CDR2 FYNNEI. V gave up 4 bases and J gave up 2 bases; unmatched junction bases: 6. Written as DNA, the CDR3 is TGTGCCAGCAGTGGGGGACTAGCGGGGGGCAGGGCCTACGAGCAGTACTTC. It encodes CASSGGLAGGRAYEQYF.

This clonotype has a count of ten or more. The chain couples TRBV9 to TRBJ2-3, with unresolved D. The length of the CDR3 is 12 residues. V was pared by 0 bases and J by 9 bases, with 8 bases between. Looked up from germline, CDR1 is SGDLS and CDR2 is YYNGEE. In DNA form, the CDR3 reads TGTGCCAGCAGCGTAGGCCTTGGGACGCAGTATTTT. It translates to CASSVGLGTQYF.

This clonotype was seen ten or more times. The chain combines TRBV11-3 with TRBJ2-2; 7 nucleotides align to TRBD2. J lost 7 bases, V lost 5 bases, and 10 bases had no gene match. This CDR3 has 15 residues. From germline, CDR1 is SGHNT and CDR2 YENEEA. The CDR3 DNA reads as TGTGCCAGCAGCCCCCGGGGAGGGGCAGGCGGGGAGCTGTTTTTT. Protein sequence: CASSPRGGAGGELFF.

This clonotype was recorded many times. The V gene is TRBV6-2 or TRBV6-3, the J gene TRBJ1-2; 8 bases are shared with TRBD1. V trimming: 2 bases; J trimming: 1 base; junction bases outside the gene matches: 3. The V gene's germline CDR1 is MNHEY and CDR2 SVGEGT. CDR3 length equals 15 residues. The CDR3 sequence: CASSYPQGVNYGYTF. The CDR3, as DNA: TGTGCCAGCAGTTACCCACAGGGGGTTAACTATGGCTACACCTTC.

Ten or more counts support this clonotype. CDR3 DNA sequence: TGTGCCAGCTCACTAGCGGGACAGGGGACGACTAACTATGGCTACACCTTC. This encodes CASSLAGQGTTNYGYTF. The chain combines TRBV18 with TRBJ1-2; 10 positions match TRBD1. The CDR3 is 17 residues long. CDR1 is KGHSH, CDR2 LQKENI, per germline. The trim removed 4 bases at V and 0 bases at J, leaving 8 bases unmatched.

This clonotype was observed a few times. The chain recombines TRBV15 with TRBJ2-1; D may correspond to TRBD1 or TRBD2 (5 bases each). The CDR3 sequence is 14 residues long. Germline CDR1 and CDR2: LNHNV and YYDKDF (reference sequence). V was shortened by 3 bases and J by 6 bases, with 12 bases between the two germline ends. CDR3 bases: TGTGCCACCAGCAGGGTCAGGGAGAGCAATGAGCAGTTCTTC. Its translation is CATSRVRESNEQFF.

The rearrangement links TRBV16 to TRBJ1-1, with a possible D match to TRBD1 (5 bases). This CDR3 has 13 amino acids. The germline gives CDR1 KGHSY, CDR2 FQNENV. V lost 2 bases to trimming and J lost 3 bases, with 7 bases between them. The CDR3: CASSQLRDTEAFF. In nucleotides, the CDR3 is TGTGCCAGCAGCCAACTCAGGGACACTGAAGCTTTCTTT.

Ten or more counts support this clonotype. The chain's CDR3 is CASSLGFLAYEQYF. DNA for the CDR3: TGTGCCAGCAGCTTGGGCTTTCTCGCCTACGAGCAGTACTTC. This chain joins TRBV5-5 and TRBJ2-7; D gene ambiguous. This CDR3 region has 14 residues. Trimming removed 0 bases from V and 2 bases from J, with 9 bases in between. CDR1 SGHKS and CDR2 YYEKEE come from the germline V gene (reference sequence).

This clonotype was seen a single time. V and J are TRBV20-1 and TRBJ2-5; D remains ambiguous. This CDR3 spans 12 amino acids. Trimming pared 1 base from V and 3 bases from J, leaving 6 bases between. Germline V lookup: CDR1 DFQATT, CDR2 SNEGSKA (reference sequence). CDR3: CSARGPEETQYF. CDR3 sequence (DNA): TGCAGTGCTAGAGGACCAGAAGAGACCCAGTACTTC.

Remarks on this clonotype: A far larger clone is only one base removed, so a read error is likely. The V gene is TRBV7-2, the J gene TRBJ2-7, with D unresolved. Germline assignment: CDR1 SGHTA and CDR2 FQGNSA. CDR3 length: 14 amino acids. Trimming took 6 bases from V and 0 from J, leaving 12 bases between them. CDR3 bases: TGTGCCAGCAGTCGCCTATTGGGCTCCTACGAGCAGTACTTC. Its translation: CASSRLLGSYEQYF.

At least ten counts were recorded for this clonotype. In DNA, the CDR3 is TGTGCCAGCAGCTCCTATGTGGACACCGGGGAGCTGTTTTTT. Amino acid sequence: CASSSYVDTGELFF. V usage is TRBV7-2 and J usage is TRBJ2-2, with unresolved D. CDR1 and CDR2 (germline): SGHTA, FQGNSA. The CDR3 covers 14 residues. V dropped 4 bases and J dropped 3 bases, with 9 bases sitting between them.

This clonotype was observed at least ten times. CDR3 nucleotides: TGCAGCGTTGAGTTGGGATGGCGTGGCACTGAAGCTTTCTTT. It encodes CSVELGWRGTEAFF. The chain carries TRBV29-1 and TRBJ1-1, with D uncertain. V lost 3 bases, J lost 4 bases, and 15 bases lay in between. Germline V lookup: CDR1 SQVTM, CDR2 ANQGSEA. This CDR3 comprises 14 residues.

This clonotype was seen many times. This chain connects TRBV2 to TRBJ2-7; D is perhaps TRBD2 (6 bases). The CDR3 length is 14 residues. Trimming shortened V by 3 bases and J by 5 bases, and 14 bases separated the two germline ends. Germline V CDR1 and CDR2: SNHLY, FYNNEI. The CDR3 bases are TGTGCCAGCAGTGATGCTAGCGTCGGGAACGAGCAGTACTTC. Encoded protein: CASSDASVGNEQYF.

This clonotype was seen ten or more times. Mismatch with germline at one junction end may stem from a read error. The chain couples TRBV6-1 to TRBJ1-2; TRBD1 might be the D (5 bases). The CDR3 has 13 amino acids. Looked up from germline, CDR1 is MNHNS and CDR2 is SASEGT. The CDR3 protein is CASSESGSYGYTF. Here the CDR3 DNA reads TGCGCCAGCAGTGAGTCAGGGAGCTATGGCTACACCTTC.

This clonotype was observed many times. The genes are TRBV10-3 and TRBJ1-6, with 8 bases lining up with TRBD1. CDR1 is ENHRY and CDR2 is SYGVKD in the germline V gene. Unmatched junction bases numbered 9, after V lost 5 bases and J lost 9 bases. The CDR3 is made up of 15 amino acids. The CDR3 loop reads CAISPRQGRTSPLHF. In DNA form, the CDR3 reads TGTGCCATCAGTCCTAGACAGGGGAGGACTTCACCCCTCCACTTT.

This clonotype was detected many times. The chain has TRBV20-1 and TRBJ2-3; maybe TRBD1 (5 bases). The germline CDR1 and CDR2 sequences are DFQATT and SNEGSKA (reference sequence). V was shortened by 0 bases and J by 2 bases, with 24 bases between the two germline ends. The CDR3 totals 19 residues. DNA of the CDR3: TGCAGTGCTAGAGATCCACAGGCTTATAGAGGTGGCCCCACAGATACGCAGTATTTT. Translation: CSARDPQAYRGGPTDTQYF.

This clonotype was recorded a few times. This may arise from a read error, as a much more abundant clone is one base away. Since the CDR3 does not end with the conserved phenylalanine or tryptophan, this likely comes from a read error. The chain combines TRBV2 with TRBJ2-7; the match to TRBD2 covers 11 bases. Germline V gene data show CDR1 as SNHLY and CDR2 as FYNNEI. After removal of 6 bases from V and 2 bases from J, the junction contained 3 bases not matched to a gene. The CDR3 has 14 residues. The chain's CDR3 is CASRTSGTTYEQYS. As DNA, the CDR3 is TGTGCCAGCAGGACTAGCGGGACGACCTACGAGCAGTACTCC.

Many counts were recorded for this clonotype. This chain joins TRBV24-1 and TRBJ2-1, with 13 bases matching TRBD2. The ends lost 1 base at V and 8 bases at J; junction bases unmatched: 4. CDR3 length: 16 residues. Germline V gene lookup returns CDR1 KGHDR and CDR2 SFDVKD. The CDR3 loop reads CATSDFTSGRADEQFF. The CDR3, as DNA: TGTGCCACCAGTGATTTCACTAGCGGGAGGGCTGATGAGCAGTTCTTC.

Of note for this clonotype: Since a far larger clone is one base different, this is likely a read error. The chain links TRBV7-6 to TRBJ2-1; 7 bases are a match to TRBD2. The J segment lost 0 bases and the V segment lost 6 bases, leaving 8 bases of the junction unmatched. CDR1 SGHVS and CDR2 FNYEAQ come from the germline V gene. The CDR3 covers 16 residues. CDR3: CASSATSESSYNEQFF. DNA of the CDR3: TGTGCCAGCAGTGCCACTAGCGAGAGCTCCTACAATGAGCAGTTCTTC. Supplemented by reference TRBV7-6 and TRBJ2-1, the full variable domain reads GAGVSQSPRYKVTKRGQDVALRCDPISGHVSLYWYRQALGQGPEFLTYFNYEAQQDKSGLPNDRFSAERPEGSISTLTIQRTEQRDSAMYRCASSATSESSYNEQFFGPGTRLTVL.

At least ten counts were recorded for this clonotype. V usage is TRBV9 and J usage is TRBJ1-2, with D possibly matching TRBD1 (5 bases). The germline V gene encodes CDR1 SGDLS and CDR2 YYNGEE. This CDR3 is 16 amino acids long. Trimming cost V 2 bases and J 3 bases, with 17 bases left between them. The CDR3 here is CASSVSVRGKDYGYTF. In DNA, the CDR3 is TGTGCCAGCAGCGTCTCAGTCCGGGGGAAGGACTATGGCTACACCTTC.

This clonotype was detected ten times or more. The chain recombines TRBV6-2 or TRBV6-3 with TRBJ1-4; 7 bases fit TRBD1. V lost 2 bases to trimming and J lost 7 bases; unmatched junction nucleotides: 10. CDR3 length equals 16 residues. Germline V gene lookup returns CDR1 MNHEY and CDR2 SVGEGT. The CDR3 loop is CASSYPFRQGPEKLFF. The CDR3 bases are TGTGCCAGCAGTTACCCCTTTCGACAGGGTCCTGAAAAACTGTTTTTT.

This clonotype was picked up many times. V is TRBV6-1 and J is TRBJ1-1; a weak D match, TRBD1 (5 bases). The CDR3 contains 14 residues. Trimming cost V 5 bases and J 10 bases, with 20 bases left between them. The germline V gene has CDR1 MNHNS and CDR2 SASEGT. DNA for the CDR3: TGTGCCAGCAGTCTAACCGACCGGGGCTCGGGAGCTTTCTTT. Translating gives CASSLTDRGSGAFF.